The source of this T cell receptor beta chain is a study of blood T cells in healthy people across ages. Every donor provided roughly 10 milliliters of peripheral blood. V was shortened by 8 bases and J by 4 bases, with 14 bases between the two germline ends. CDR3 length equals 12 residues. Germline CDR1 SQVTM, CDR2 ANQGSEA. Overall study results and limits: Older age coincided with a roughly linear decline in TCR beta diversity per million T cells. Researchers report that TCR beta diversity correlated strongly with naive T cell percentage.

Notes on this clonotype: Its antigen is unidentified.

PCR was performed a second time for 7 to 11 cycles using a sample-barcoded 5' primer and a J-beta primer mix. From the 5' RACE reads, TCRdb called clonotypes with MiXCR, one entry per CDR3 protein. The profile shows about 930,000 distinct CDR3 sequences, 25% to 35% of them singletons. These data are also associated with another study on T cells of mothers and their children. In that study: Per child, approximately 2.9 million TCR beta CDR3 reads were obtained, against over 9.5 million per mother.

J is TRBJ1-1 and V is TRBV29-1; maybe TRBD1 (5 bases). This TCR came from a woman in her forties in good health. Sequenced: blood. CDR3 loop: CSPRDSFTEAFF. The CDR3 DNA reads as TGCAGCCCCCGGGACTCCTTCACTGAAGCTTTCTTT.